Detailed here is one TCR beta chain. This record belongs to a study of blood T cell repertoires in COVID-19. In the study overall: COVID-19 samples collected from the United States, Italy and Spain covered acute and convalescent phases. PBMCs, B-cell-depleted T cells, or T cells were the source of the cDNA or gDNA that made up the material.

This CDR3 is built from 18 residues. The V gene lost 9 bases and the J gene lost 2 bases, with 28 bases spanning the gap. Germline V lookup: CDR1 LNHDA, CDR2 SQIVND (reference sequence). In the study's own analysis: Amplification of reference gene primers was used by the study to estimate nucleated cell counts. Sequencing used immunoSEQ multiplex PCR; TCRdb keeps in-frame clones, though not all of them. V and J calls and clone size come straight from that table; D and trimming were deduced from the DNA. The sample holds under 500,000 clones; around 89% are singletons and the top ten take approximately 4.3%.

The source of this sequence is a woman aged 25 to 45 with acute or convalescent COVID-19. The specimen sequenced was peripheral blood. V and J are TRBV19 and TRBJ1-1; TRBD1 is a possible D gene (5 bases). DNA for the CDR3: TGTGCCAGCCTGGTGGAAGGGGCTAAAGGGCGGGGAAACACTGAAGCTTTCTTT. Its translation: CASLVEGAKGRGNTEAFF.